A few counts support the clone carrying this T cell receptor (beta chain). Its antigen is as yet unknown. This could be a read error, since a much larger clone is one nucleotide away. Per the germline V gene, CDR1 is MNHNS and CDR2 is SASEGT. The germline V and J ends were trimmed by 7 bases and 3 bases, with 18 bases remaining between them. The CDR3 consists of 15 residues. This sample was taken from a study of CD8+CD57+ T cells in acquired aplastic anemia. Overall study context: Isolated CD4+ and CD8+ cells, once sorted, yielded DNA averaging around 3 ug. Researchers reported that healthy donors averaged about 10 million reads for CD4+ cells.

Genomic DNA constituted the template upon which TCR beta VDJ and CDR3 profiling was performed. From the reads, TCRdb called clonotypes with MiXCR, one entry per CDR3 protein. The sample lists roughly 81,000 distinct CDR3 sequences, more than 40% occurring once. Broader study findings: Patients and controls turned out to have 25 to 35 CD8+ CDR3 sequences in common.

The origin of this receptor is a human donor in good health, serving as a control. The V and J genes are TRBV6-1 and TRBJ1-2; D uncertain. The sample taken for sequencing was sorted CD4+, CD8+, or CD8+CD57+ T cells (not recorded which) from PBMCs. CDR3 bases: TGTGCCAGCAATCCTACCGGGCCGGGAGACTATGGCTACACCTTC. This sequence encodes CASNPTGPGDYGYTF.